This T cell receptor beta chain was identified in a study of T cells after yellow fever vaccination (dated 2019 in TCRdb). Some background on the complete study: Libraries from fractions with low cell numbers were prepared with the SMART-Seq v4 Ultra Low Input RNA kit. To follow T-cell clones before and after both primary and booster YFV17D yellow fever vaccination, bulk TCR alpha and beta repertoires underwent longitudinal sequencing. Bulk PBMC replicates and cell subsets were isolated from blood drawn at multiple timepoints before and after both primary and secondary immunization. Two healthy male donors made up the cohort, one aged 18 to 30 years and the other aged 30 to 39 years.

Sequences SGDLS (CDR1) and YYNGEE (CDR2) are obtained from the germline V gene. Its CDR3 holds 15 amino acids, cysteine through phenylalanine. Only the CDR3 DNA stays, 45 bases, in frame from base 1. Trimming takes 3 bases off V and 10 bases off J; junction bases not matched to a gene: 9. This clonotype appeared many times. No base quality values were provided; no much bigger clone lies one nucleotide off. TCR cDNA was made using 5'RACE template switching, a step that added a universal primer site and unique molecular identifiers. Priming for cDNA synthesis came from both the TCR alpha and TCR beta constant segments. Two PCR steps were used to amplify libraries, with sample barcodes and sequencing adapters being added in the second step. Sequencing of libraries was performed on Illumina HiSeq 2500 (2x100 bp) or NovaSeq (2x150 bp). As for how the authors treated the data: MIGEC was used to demultiplex reads and collapse the reads into UMI consensus sequences, and MiXCR was used for V(D)J alignment. Using edgeR on replicate PBMC samples, clonotypes were called vaccine-responding if FDR was below 0.01 and the log2 fold change was above 5 up to day 15. CD4 or CD8 identity was assigned to each bulk clonotype according to whether the clonotype was present at higher abundance in the sequenced CD4 repertoire or the sequenced CD8 repertoire. A clonotype counted as NS4B-specific if enriched at least 10-fold in dextramer-positive versus dextramer-negative fractions, with CD4-biased clonotypes left out. The raw public data were reprocessed by TCRdb itself: fastp quality trimming at Q25, MiXCR clonotype calling, in-frame beta chains only. When rows share a CDR3 protein, they turn into one entry using the most common DNA and genes. None of the V and J calls come from the authors' own analysis; TCRdb made them. Within this sample are about 52,000 distinct CDR3 sequences, with less than 8% of them counted one time only. The biggest ten clones account for 20% to 25% of the sample.

Read against the paper, the sample's treatment or condition label means: live attenuated yellow fever vaccine strain. PBMCs were isolated from peripheral blood using a standard Ficoll-Paque protocol. Epitope-specific CD8 T cells were sorted using a dextramer loaded with the yellow fever NS4B epitope peptide, with anti-CD3 and anti-CD8 staining. TriZol was used to extract RNA from bulk PBMCs, from CD4 and CD8 fractions, and from dextramer-positive and dextramer-negative fractions. Results and caveats for the whole study, not just this receptor: Most clones expanded after primary vaccination were re-detected after the booster (almost 97% of CD4 and approximately 89% of CD8), suggesting broad memory maintenance. Compared with the primary T-cell response, the secondary T-cell response was faster but weaker, reaching its peak on day 5 rather than on day 15. Because the study included only two donors, the extent to which the findings can be generalized is limited. Computational filtering was required because FACS-sorted repertoires could contain abundant contaminating clonotypes from the bulk population. A small fraction of clonotypes appeared in both the CD4 and CD8 compartments, likely as a result of convergent recombination.

The sequenced sample was CD8+ T cells not binding an NS4B(214-222) dextramer, sorted from PBMCs, obtained around 45 days after the first yellow fever vaccination. The intended sense of this specimen's cell subset or site label: NS4B epitope dextramer-negative CD8 T cells. This TCR was sampled from a man aged 18 to 29 who received the YFV17D yellow fever vaccine. The V gene is TRBV9 and the J gene is TRBJ1-6; the central 8 bases match TRBD1. The CDR3 in this case is CASSGRDRLNSPLHF. Here is the DNA: TGTGCCAGCAGCGGCCGGGACAGGTTAAACTCACCCCTCCACTTT.